The 15 T cell receptor beta chains below all came from one sample that was sequenced in a study of response to subunit inactivated influenza vaccine. From the RT-PCR reads, TCRdb called clonotypes with MiXCR, one entry per CDR3 protein. The sample holds roughly 650,000 distinct CDR3 sequences, approximately 15% seen once. Here the sequenced sample was PBMCs from blood, taken 14 to 15 days before vaccination. These receptors were taken from a man aged 45 to 65 who received an inactivated influenza vaccine.

The chain combines TRBV10-2 with TRBJ2-1; 7 bases are a match to TRBD2. The CDR3 is 15 amino acids. Germline trimming cut 7 bases from V and 4 bases from J; bases unmatched to any gene: 10. Germline values: CDR1 WSHSY, CDR2 SAAADI. CDR3 amino acids: CASTLLASGYNEQFF. As DNA, the CDR3 is TGCGCCAGCACTCTACTAGCGTCAGGTTACAATGAGCAGTTCTTC.

The rearrangement uses TRBV29-1 and TRBJ1-2; possible D gene TRBD1, 5 bases. Germline loops: CDR1 SQVTM, CDR2 ANQGSEA. Trimming took 4 bases from V and 3 from J, leaving 12 bases between them. The CDR3 is 13 amino acids. CDR3 residues: CSVGVRGHYGYTF. In DNA form, the CDR3 reads TGCAGCGTTGGAGTCCGGGGACACTATGGCTACACCTTC. Variable domain in full (rest from reference TRBV29-1 and TRBJ1-2): SAVISQKPSRDICQRGTSLTIQCQVDSQVTMMFWYRQQPGQSLTLIATANQGSEATYESGFVIDKFPISRPNLTFSTLTVSNMSPEDSSIYLCSVGVRGHYGYTFGSGTRLTVV.

This clonotype was picked up many times. The chain has TRBV12-3 or TRBV12-4 and TRBJ2-7, with 7 bases matching TRBD2. J was trimmed by 7 bases and V by 2 bases; bases with no gene match: 2. The CDR3 has 12 residues. The CDR3 nucleotides are TGTGCCAGCAGTTTATCGGGGGGAGAGCAGTACTTC. Translated: CASSLSGGEQYF.

This clonotype has more than one count but fewer than ten. The chain uses TRBV7-9 and TRBJ2-3, with a possible D match to TRBD1 (5 bases). The V gene's germline CDR1 is SEHNR and CDR2 FQNEAQ (reference sequence). The V end was cut by 2 bases, the J end by 6 bases, with 9 bases between. This CDR3 contains 13 residues. Written as DNA, the CDR3 is TGTGCCAGCAGCTTAAGGGGCAAGGATACGCAGTATTTT. The encoded protein is CASSLRGKDTQYF.

This clonotype was seen ten or more times. The genes are TRBV6-1 and TRBJ2-7; 9 bases map to TRBD1. The CDR3 is 15 residues long. Germline V lookup: CDR1 MNHNS, CDR2 SASEGT. V shed 5 bases and J 3 bases; nucleotides not matched to a gene: 8. Written as DNA, the CDR3 is TGTGCCAGCAGTCGTACCGGGACAGGGTTCTACGAGCAGTACTTC. Encoded protein: CASSRTGTGFYEQYF.

The V call is TRBV12-3 or TRBV12-4, the J call TRBJ1-1; a possible D gene is TRBD1 (6 bases). The CDR3 contains 13 residues. V was shortened by 4 bases and J by 7 bases, with 13 bases between the two germline ends. The CDR3 loop reads CASSSTGWFEAFF. The CDR3, as DNA: TGTGCCAGCAGTTCCACAGGGTGGTTTGAAGCTTTCTTT.

The J gene is TRBJ1-1, the V gene TRBV9; TRBD1 might be the D (5 bases). Trimming pared 6 bases from V and 5 bases from J, leaving 20 bases between. Germline CDR1 is SGDLS and CDR2 is YYNGEE. The CDR3 covers 15 residues. The CDR3 here is CASTRGRRVETEAFF. In DNA, the CDR3 is TGTGCCAGCACTCGGGGCAGGCGCGTTGAGACTGAAGCTTTCTTT.

V usage is TRBV11-2 and J usage is TRBJ2-7; 7 nucleotides align to TRBD1. Germline loops: CDR1 SGHAT, CDR2 FQNNGV. V dropped 5 bases and J dropped 3; count of bases not matched to a gene: 7. The CDR3 totals 14 residues. The CDR3 reads CASSTRTGLYEQYF. CDR3 nucleotide sequence: TGTGCCAGCAGCACGCGGACAGGCCTCTACGAGCAGTACTTC.

The chain is built from TRBV20-1 and TRBJ2-1; 8 positions match TRBD2. This CDR3 has 16 amino acids. Per germline, CDR1 DFQATT and CDR2 SNEGSKA (reference sequence). V trimming: 6 bases; J trimming: 0 bases; junction bases outside the gene matches: 10. The CDR3 DNA follows: TGCAGTGCCCGAAGAATAGCGGGAACCTCCTACAATGAGCAGTTCTTC. Protein product: CSARRIAGTSYNEQFF.

This sequence joins TRBV20-1 and TRBJ2-1; 9 bases line up with TRBD2. The V gene's germline CDR1 is DFQATT and CDR2 SNEGSKA (reference sequence). This CDR3 has 15 amino acids. After removal of 6 bases from V and 4 bases from J, the junction contained 10 bases not matched to a gene. CDR3 amino acids: CSADPSGISYNEQFF. The CDR3 nucleotides read TGCAGTGCCGATCCTAGCGGGATAAGTTACAATGAGCAGTTCTTC.

The table lists this clonotype with a few counts. The chain links TRBV7-6 to TRBJ1-1; D is possibly TRBD1 (5 bases). Germline-derived CDR1 and CDR2 are SGHVS and FNYEAQ. The CDR3 length is 14 residues. V lost 3 bases and J 4 bases, leaving 12 bases between the germline ends. CDR3 residues: CASSFGGGSTEAFF. CDR3 DNA: TGTGCCAGCAGCTTTGGTGGGGGGAGCACTGAAGCTTTCTTT.

This clonotype was counted only a few times. The chain recombines TRBV6-2 or TRBV6-3 with TRBJ2-3; 10 positions agree with TRBD2. With 2 bases clipped from V and 4 bases from J, the junction kept 3 bases outside the gene matches. Per germline, CDR1 MNHEY and CDR2 SVGEGT. The CDR3 is 15 amino acids. Here the CDR3 reads CASSYLAGVPDTQYF. DNA for the CDR3: TGTGCCAGCAGTTACCTAGCGGGAGTACCAGATACGCAGTATTTT.

The chain couples TRBV7-6 to TRBJ2-5; no clear D gene. CDR3 length equals 11 residues. V lost 4 bases, J lost 10 bases, and 10 bases lay in between. Germline V lookup: CDR1 SGHVS, CDR2 FNYEAQ. CDR3 loop: CASSSSLDQYF. CDR3 bases: TGTGCCAGCAGCTCTAGTTTGGACCAGTACTTC.

V gene TRBV7-9 combines with J gene TRBJ2-1; D possibly corresponds to TRBD2 (6 bases). The germline CDR1 and CDR2 sequences are SEHNR and FQNEAQ (reference sequence). Trimming stripped 6 bases from V and 0 bases from J, with 15 bases between. CDR3 length equals 16 residues. CDR3 in amino acids: CASRSASGSSYNEQFF. The CDR3 coding sequence is TGTGCCAGCAGATCAGCGAGCGGGTCCTCCTACAATGAGCAGTTCTTC. Supplemented by reference TRBV7-9 and TRBJ2-1, the full variable domain reads DTGVSQNPRHKITKRGQNVTFRCDPISEHNRLYWYRQTLGQGPEFLTYFQNEAQLEKSRLLSDRFSAERPKGSFSTLEIQRTEQGDSAMYLCASRSASGSSYNEQFFGPGTRLTVL.

V gene TRBV2 combines with J gene TRBJ2-7, with D tentatively TRBD1 or TRBD2 (5 bases each). Trimming took off 9 bases at V and 5 bases at J, with 20 bases between the two ends. This CDR3 spans 14 amino acids. Germline V CDR1 and CDR2: SNHLY, FYNNEI. DNA of the CDR3: TGTGCCAGTGAAACCGGGACGGCGACCCACGAGCAGTACTTC. This gives the protein CASETGTATHEQYF.